The source of this TCR beta chain is a study of cytomegalovirus exposure and HLA in healthy donors. General observations from the study: Despite most TCR sequences being rare, some public TCRs occurred in many donors. Several top significant clusters appeared, in a later analysis, to be linked to common viral pathogens.

Amplification used 60 Vbeta primers and 13 Jbeta primers. Clones were read by immunoSEQ multiplex PCR, and TCRdb kept only the in-frame ones, dropping some. Here the sample spans fewer than 110,000 clones, approximately 79% being singletons. CDR1 is SGHNT and CDR2 is YYREEE in the germline V gene (reference sequence). V was trimmed by 4 bases and J by 6 bases, leaving 19 bases between them. The length of the CDR3 is 15 residues. Concerning this clone: The target antigen is unknown.

V and J are TRBV5-4 and TRBJ1-1; no reliable D call. This clonotype originated in a man younger than 30 in good health and CMV-seronegative. What was sequenced was PBMCs. The CDR3 sequence: CASSRPSGSVAEAFF. The DNA for the CDR3 is TGTGCCAGCAGCCGCCCGTCGGGATCTGTCGCTGAAGCTTTCTTT.